These 19 T cell receptor beta chains came from one sample sequenced in a study of blood T cell repertoires in COVID-19. TCRdb's copy holds only in-frame clones and misses some; the assay was immunoSEQ multiplex PCR. The sample has 55,000 to 90,000 clones; 81% are singletons. Source material: peripheral blood. The receptors come from a woman in her sixties or seventies with acute or convalescent COVID-19.

The rearrangement joins TRBV7-2 to TRBJ2-1; D might be TRBD2 (7 bases). The germline V gene encodes CDR1 SGHTA and CDR2 FQGNSA. Trimming stripped 5 bases from V and 1 base from J, with 18 bases between. The CDR3 runs 17 residues. The CDR3 region has the DNA TGTGCCAGCAGCCGCCTAAGGGGGGGGCGGTCCTACAATGAGCAGTTCTTC. Translation: CASSRLRGGRSYNEQFF. The whole variable domain, remainder taken from reference TRBV7-2 and TRBJ2-1, is GAGVSQSPSNKVTEKGKDVELRCDPISGHTALYWYRQSLGQGLEFLIYFQGNSAPDKSGLPSDRFSAERTGGSVSTLTIQRTQQEDSAVYLCASSRLRGGRSYNEQFFGPGTRLTVL.

The chain combines TRBV19 with TRBJ1-1; D is possibly TRBD1 (5 bases). V lost 6 bases and J 6 bases, leaving 14 bases between the germline ends. The length of the CDR3 is 13 residues. Germline V CDR1 and CDR2: LNHDA, SQIVND (reference sequence). The CDR3 DNA is TGTGCCAGTAGGGTCAACGAAGGGGCTGAAGCTTTCTTT. This codes for CASRVNEGAEAFF.

The chain employs TRBV18 and TRBJ2-5, with 12 nucleotides matching TRBD2. CDR1 and CDR2 from the germline V gene are KGHSH and LQKENI. J was trimmed by 2 bases and V by 4 bases; bases with no gene match: 2. The CDR3 is made up of 15 amino acids. This CDR3 reads CASSRTSGIQETQYF. The DNA for the CDR3 is TGTGCCAGCTCACGGACTAGCGGGATACAAGAGACCCAGTACTTC.

The gene calls are TRBV19 and TRBJ2-4; TRBD1 matches at 7 bases. This CDR3 has 12 amino acids. V shed 5 bases, J shed 12 bases, and the junction held 7 bases outside the gene matches. Germline CDR1 reads LNHDA; CDR2 reads SQIVND (reference sequence). The CDR3 region is CASSAYRGDQYF. DNA for the CDR3: TGTGCCAGTAGTGCCTACAGGGGAGATCAGTACTTC.

The rearrangement links TRBV9 to TRBJ2-3; TRBD2 might be the D (5 bases). The CDR3 covers 16 residues. The germline gives CDR1 SGDLS, CDR2 YYNGEE. The V and J ends lost 0 bases and 0 bases respectively, with 11 bases between them. The CDR3 DNA sequence: TGTGCCAGCAGCGTAGGCAGCGGATTTAGCACAGATACGCAGTATTTT. As protein: CASSVGSGFSTDTQYF. The complete variable domain, with remaining parts taken from reference TRBV9 and TRBJ2-3, reads DSGVTQTPKHLITATGQRVTLRCSPRSGDLSVYWYQQSLDQGLQFLIQYYNGEERAKGNILERFSAQQFPDLHSELNLSSLELGDSALYFCASSVGSGFSTDTQYFGPGTRLTVL.

V and J are TRBV3-1 (or the pseudogene TRBV3-2) and TRBJ2-1, with a tentative D call TRBD2 (5 bases). The CDR3 runs to 16 residues. V lost 1 base and J lost 3, with 13 bases in between. Germline V CDR1 and CDR2: LGHDT, YNNKEL (reference sequence). CDR3 DNA: TGTGCCAGCAGCCAAGTCTCCTCCGGGGACTACAATGAGCAGTTCTTC. It yields the protein CASSQVSSGDYNEQFF.

This clone was detected many times. V and J are TRBV28 and TRBJ1-2; 7 bases agree with TRBD1. This CDR3 contains 15 residues. Germline V gives CDR1 MDHEN, CDR2 SYDVKM. Trimming at V came to 5 bases and at J to 9 bases, leaving 15 bases not matched to a gene. CDR3 DNA: TGTGCCAGCAGTACCCATTCAACAGGGGAAAGACGCTACACCTTC. Its translation is CASSTHSTGERRYTF.

The chain joins TRBV23-1 to TRBJ2-1, with TRBD2 identical over 10 bases. TRBV23-1 falls under the ORF class, with uncertain function. V gave up 8 bases and J gave up 0 bases; unmatched junction bases: 19. The CDR3 sequence is 20 residues long. In DNA, the CDR3 is TGCGCCAGCCGCCGACTGCCAGGACTAGCGGAGATAAGCTCCTACAATGAGCAGTTCTTC. This translates into CASRRLPGLAEISSYNEQFF.

The chain uses TRBV5-1 and TRBJ2-2; possible D gene TRBD1, 6 bases. Germline CDR1 SGHRS, CDR2 YFSETQ. V lost 4 bases and J 1 base, leaving 23 bases between the germline ends. The CDR3 is 19 amino acids. This CDR3 is CASSPRGADGTLNTGELFF. CDR3 bases: TGCGCCAGCAGCCCCCGAGGCGCGGACGGGACACTGAACACCGGGGAGCTGTTTTTT.

The chain uses TRBV11-3 and TRBJ1-3; D is uncertain. CDR3 length: 14 amino acids. Trimming took off 6 bases at V and 5 bases at J, with 14 bases between the two ends. Germline V gene data show CDR1 as SGHNT and CDR2 as YENEEA. The CDR3 here is CASRPDGCRNTIYF. DNA of the CDR3: TGTGCCAGCAGACCAGACGGGTGCCGAAACACCATATATTTT.

The CDR3, as DNA: TGTGCCAGTGGGGGCGACCCTCGGCCCCAGCATTTT. Encoded protein: CASGGDPRPQHF. The chain has TRBV19 and TRBJ1-5; D might be TRBD1 (6 bases). Deletions cut 8 bases from V and 9 bases from J, with 14 bases between. In germline, CDR1 is LNHDA, CDR2 SQIVND (reference sequence). The CDR3 loop spans 12 amino acids.

In DNA, the CDR3 is TGTGCCAGCAGAGACAGGGGTGGTGAAAAACTGTTTTTT. It specifies CASRDRGGEKLFF. The chain recombines TRBV6-5 with TRBJ1-4, with TRBD1 matching over 8 bases. Trimming at V came to 6 bases and at J to 7 bases, leaving 4 bases not matched to a gene. Germline loops: CDR1 MNHEY, CDR2 SVGAGI. The CDR3 length is 13 residues.

This clone was seen a few times. This chain joins TRBV7-3 and TRBJ2-1; TRBD2 agrees at 8 bases. The length of the CDR3 is 14 residues. With V trimmed by 4 bases and J by 6 bases, 5 bases remained unmatched. Germline V gene data show CDR1 as SGHTA and CDR2 as FQGTGA. The DNA of the CDR3 is TGTGCCAGCAGCTACGCGGGAGGAAGCAATGAGCAGTTCTTC. Protein product: CASSYAGGSNEQFF.

The genes are TRBV27 and TRBJ2-7; 9 nucleotides line up with TRBD2. The CDR3 runs to 14 residues. The junction had 13 bases not matched to a gene; V was cut back by 3 bases and J by 13 bases. CDR1 and CDR2 (germline): MNHEY, SMNVEV (reference sequence). The CDR3 DNA sequence: TGTGCCAGCAGTTTCTGGCCTAGCGGGGCCCCTTCATACTTC. As protein: CASSFWPSGAPSYF.

The V call is TRBV5-1, the J call TRBJ1-4; weak D call: TRBD1 (5 bases). V was pared by 0 bases and J by 5 bases, with 8 bases between. Germline lookup yields CDR1 SGHRS and CDR2 YFSETQ. This CDR3 contains 14 residues. Written as DNA, the CDR3 is TGCGCCAGCAGCTTGGGGGGCAGAAATGAAAAACTGTTTTTT. Translated: CASSLGGRNEKLFF.

V is TRBV4-1 and J is TRBJ2-3; no firm D call. With 5 bases removed from V and 2 bases from J, the gap between germline ends came to 17 bases. Per germline, CDR1 MGHRA and CDR2 YSYEKL. There are 16 residues in the CDR3. The CDR3 sequence is CASSYDTADLTDTQYF. The CDR3 nucleotides are TGCGCCAGCAGCTACGACACGGCTGATCTCACAGATACGCAGTATTTT.

This rearrangement joins TRBV7-9 to TRBJ2-1; 10 positions match TRBD1. V lost 4 bases, J lost 7 bases, and 7 bases stayed unmatched. CDR1 and CDR2 (germline): SEHNR, FQNEAQ (reference sequence). The CDR3 totals 15 residues. The CDR3 loop is CASSSTGGAGNEQFF. CDR3 coding DNA: TGTGCCAGCAGCTCGACAGGGGGCGCGGGGAATGAGCAGTTCTTC.

The V gene is TRBV5-4, the J gene TRBJ1-2; TRBD1 might be the D (6 bases). CDR3 length equals 14 residues. Germline lookup yields CDR1 SGHNT and CDR2 YYREEE (reference sequence). With 4 bases removed from V and 8 bases from J, the gap between germline ends came to 18 bases. CDR3 coding DNA: TGTGCCAGCAGCGCCAGTAGGGACATAGAGGGCTACACCTTC. Translating it yields CASSASRDIEGYTF.

V gene TRBV6-2 or TRBV6-3 combines with J gene TRBJ1-1; 8 bases are shared with TRBD1. The trim removed 4 bases at V and 3 bases at J, leaving 10 bases unmatched. The CDR3 length is 16 residues. The V gene's germline CDR1 is MNHEY and CDR2 SVGEGT. The CDR3 bases are TGTGCCAGCAGTTCGATCCCCAGGGGGCTGGACACTGAAGCTTTCTTT. It is translated as CASSSIPRGLDTEAFF.